These T cell receptor beta chains were read from a single sample in a study of PD-1 blockade in classical Hodgkin lymphoma. Repertoires were generated with immunoSEQ multiplex PCR, while TCRdb's copy carries only in-frame clones and drops some. The sample has roughly 12,000 clones, 65% to 80% seen once; the top ten hold approximately 25%. The sequencing here drew on CD8+ T cells from blood, taken at baseline. These receptors all stem from a human donor with classical Hodgkin lymphoma. The CDR3 runs from the conserved cysteine through the conserved F or W. Fields, in order: J gene, clone size, D gene, V gene, CDR3 protein, CDR3 DNA. A D gene is named only where the DNA matches it firmly. Rows give clone size only sometimes, using once, few, many, or a class for an expanded clone.

>TRBJ2-7|NA|NA|TRBV7-9
CASSLQEVPYEQYF
TGTGCCAGCAGCTTACAAGAGGTTCCCTACGAGCAGTACTTC
>TRBJ2-5|NA|NA|TRBV7-6
CASSSPMWGQETQYF
TGTGCCAGCAGCTCCCCGATGTGGGGGCAAGAGACCCAGTACTTC
>TRBJ2-5|NA|NA|TRBV11-2
CASSFSQQETQYF
TGTGCCAGCAGCTTTAGCCAGCAAGAGACCCAGTACTTC
>TRBJ2-7|NA|TRBD1|TRBV30
CAWSVQGAGYEQYF
TGTGCCTGGAGTGTACAGGGGGCCGGCTACGAGCAGTACTTC
>TRBJ1-2|NA|NA|TRBV9
CASSVAQNGGAGDYGYTF
TGTGCCAGCAGCGTAGCCCAGAACGGGGGTGCCGGTGACTATGGCTACACCTTC
>TRBJ2-7|NA|NA|TRBV5-1
CASSLEGYEQYF
TGCGCCAGCAGCTTGGAGGGGTACGAGCAGTACTTC
>TRBJ1-1|NA|NA|TRBV7-3
CASSLGGSNTEAFF
TGTGCCAGCAGCTTAGGGGGCTCGAACACTGAAGCTTTCTTT
>TRBJ2-7|once|TRBD2|TRBV2
CASSAGTNPYEQYF
TGTGCCAGCAGTGCCGGGACTAACCCCTACGAGCAGTACTTC
>TRBJ1-1|NA|NA|TRBV7-8
CASSHLQANTEAFF
TGTGCCAGCAGCCACCTACAAGCGAACACTGAAGCTTTCTTT
>TRBJ2-3|NA|TRBD2|TRBV15
CATRSSGGGDTQYF
TGTGCCACCAGGTCGAGCGGGGGTGGAGATACGCAGTATTTT
>TRBJ2-7|NA|NA|TRBV27
CASSFLGTDYEQYF
TGTGCCAGCAGTTTCTTGGGGACGGACTACGAGCAGTACTTC
>TRBJ1-1|few|TRBD1|TRBV7-9
CASGRGLLLNTEAFF
TGTGCCAGCGGAAGGGGGCTTCTCCTGAACACTGAAGCTTTCTTT
>TRBJ2-1|NA|TRBD2|TRBV7-3
CASSSSTSGGAGEQFF
TGTGCCAGCAGCTCTTCGACTAGCGGGGGGGCCGGTGAGCAGTTCTTC
>TRBJ2-5|NA|TRBD2|TRBV7-2
CASSLSRGGLDEQYF
TGTGCCAGCAGCTTAAGTCGGGGGGGCCTTGATGAGCAGTACTTC
>TRBJ2-3|NA|TRBD2|TRBV7-6
CASSLWTSGGISTDTQYF
TGTGCCAGCAGCTTATGGACTAGCGGGGGCATTAGCACAGATACGCAGTATTTT
>TRBJ1-1|few|TRBD1|TRBV7-8
CASSPDRGNTEAFF
TGTGCCAGCAGCCCTGACAGGGGCAACACTGAAGCTTTCTTT
>TRBJ2-7|NA|TRBD2|TRBV4-1
CASSQGGAGGYEQYF
TGCGCCAGCAGCCAAGGAGGAGCGGGGGGCTACGAGCAGTACTTC
>TRBJ2-3|NA|NA|TRBV27
CASSLEGSRTDTQYF
TGTGCCAGCAGTTTAGAGGGTAGTCGCACAGATACGCAGTATTTT
>TRBJ1-1|NA|NA|TRBV9
CASSVGLGGYTEAFF
TGTGCCAGCAGCGTAGGTCTGGGGGGGTACACTGAAGCTTTCTTT
>TRBJ2-5|NA|NA|TRBV9
CASSVAGDMGQETQYF
TGTGCCAGCAGCGTAGCCGGGGACATGGGCCAAGAGACCCAGTACTTC
>TRBJ2-1|NA|TRBD2|TRBV6-6
CASSYSGLAGYNEQFF
TGTGCCAGCAGTTACTCGGGTTTAGCGGGGTACAATGAGCAGTTCTTC
>TRBJ1-3|once|NA|TRBV21-1
CASSNIPPGTGNTIYF
TGTGCCAGCAGCAATATTCCCCCGGGCACGGGAAACACCATATATTTT
>TRBJ1-1|NA|TRBD1|TRBV7-9
CATNRGQGNTEAFF
TGTGCCACCAACCGGGGACAGGGCAACACTGAAGCTTTCTTT
>TRBJ2-7|NA|TRBD1|TRBV6-5
CASSYSWRQGVYEQYF
TGTGCCAGCAGTTACTCGTGGAGACAGGGGGTATACGAGCAGTACTTC
>TRBJ2-7|NA|TRBD1|TRBV6-1
CASSELDRGGLYEQYF
TGTGCCAGCAGTGAACTGGACAGGGGTGGGTTATACGAGCAGTACTTC
>TRBJ1-1|few|NA|TRBV9
CASSVVGVTTEAFF
TGTGCCAGCAGCGTAGTAGGGGTAACCACTGAAGCTTTCTTT
>TRBJ2-7|few|TRBD2|TRBV7-6
CASSLSGGEQYF
TGTGCCAGCAGCTTAAGCGGGGGGGAGCAGTACTTC
>TRBJ1-2|once|NA|TRBV19
CAVEDDPNYGYTF
TGTGCCGTGGAGGACGACCCGAACTATGGCTACACCTTC
>TRBJ1-1|NA|NA|TRBV5-1
CASSKNLQENTEAFF
TGCGCCAGCAGCAAAAATCTACAGGAGAACACTGAAGCTTTCTTT
>TRBJ1-5|NA|NA|TRBV7-6
CASSLGISNQPQHF
TGTGCCAGCAGCTTAGGTATTAGCAATCAGCCCCAGCATTTT
>TRBJ2-5|NA|NA|TRBV27
CASSSNSRGETQYF
TGTGCCAGCAGTAGCAACTCTCGGGGCGAGACCCAGTACTTC
>TRBJ2-7|NA|TRBD1|TRBV9
CASSGTGAFHEQYF
TGTGCCAGCAGCGGGACAGGGGCTTTCCACGAGCAGTACTTC
>TRBJ1-5|NA|TRBD1|TRBV14
CASSHKRQGCNQPQHF
TGTGCCAGCAGCCACAAAAGACAGGGCTGCAATCAGCCCCAGCATTTT
>TRBJ2-3|NA|NA|TRBV9
CASSVGGSTDTQYF
TGTGCCAGCAGCGTAGGGGGTAGCACAGATACGCAGTATTTT
>TRBJ2-1|NA|NA|TRBV6-4
CASTASPGAANEQFF
TGTGCCAGCACCGCTTCACCGGGGGCGGCAAATGAGCAGTTCTTC
>TRBJ1-3|NA|TRBD1|TRBV5-1
CASSWDRGSSGNTIYF
TGCGCCAGCAGCTGGGACAGGGGCAGCTCTGGAAACACCATATATTTT